This entry concerns a single T cell receptor (beta chain). This sample is part of a study of blood T cell repertoires in COVID-19. Repertoires were generated with immunoSEQ multiplex PCR, while TCRdb's copy carries only in-frame clones and drops some. Counted here are about 180,000 clones, 88% occurring once; the ten biggest clones make up approximately 9%. V gave up 8 bases and J gave up 6 bases, with 11 bases separating them. The germline V gene has CDR1 MNHEY and CDR2 SVGAGI. CDR3 length: 13 residues. The specimen sequenced was PBMCs or T cells enriched from blood (not recorded which). This chain uses TRBV6-5 with TRBJ1-6, with D perhaps TRBD1 (5 bases). The sequence came from a young woman who had recovered from COVID-19. The CDR3 region has the DNA TGTGCCAGCGCAGGACAAACTAATTCACCCCTCCACTTT. Amino acids: CASAGQTNSPLHF.